These 23 T cell receptor beta chains originate from one sample sequenced in a study of T cell responses to AZD1222 COVID-19 vaccine. Here immunoSEQ multiplex PCR was the method, and the copy in TCRdb shows in-frame clones only, minus some. The repertoire includes about 140,000 clones, approximately 90% of them detected once, and around 2.7% sits in the top ten. This material consisted of peripheral blood, taken on day 0 of AZD1222 vaccination. The receptors stem from an adult in good health.

V is TRBV5-1 and J is TRBJ1-5, with D unclear. Germline CDR1 SGHRS, CDR2 YFSETQ. V gave up 3 bases and J gave up 4 bases, with 8 bases separating them. There are 13 residues in the CDR3. Here the CDR3 reads CASSSDLNQPQHF. CDR3 nucleotide sequence: TGCGCCAGCAGCTCGGACTTAAATCAGCCCCAGCATTTT.

CDR3 sequence: CASSLSTSGSYEQYF. In nucleotides, the CDR3 is TGTGCCAGCAGCTTATCGACTAGCGGCTCCTACGAGCAGTACTTC. The chain employs TRBV11-2 and TRBJ2-7, with 9 bases that match TRBD2. From germline, CDR1 is SGHAT and CDR2 FQNNGV. The CDR3 contains 15 residues. Trimming took 2 bases from V and 0 from J; bases not matched to a gene: 2.

CDR3 region: CATSDPLNLEAFF. DNA of the CDR3: TGTGCCACCAGTGATCCTCTTAACCTGGAAGCTTTCTTT. The V and J genes are TRBV24-1 and TRBJ1-1, with D uncertain. Per the germline V gene, CDR1 is KGHDR and CDR2 is SFDVKD. The CDR3 has 13 residues. V lost 3 bases and J 8 bases, leaving 12 bases between the germline ends.

The chain is built from TRBV11-3 and TRBJ2-7; D gene uncertain. This CDR3 is built from 13 residues. The germline V gene encodes CDR1 SGHNT and CDR2 YENEEA. Trimming took off 1 base at V and 5 bases at J, with 9 bases between the two ends. The CDR3 here is CASSLGGLNEQYF. The DNA for the CDR3 is TGTGCCAGCAGCTTAGGGGGTTTAAACGAGCAGTACTTC.

This chain links TRBV19 with TRBJ2-1; 9 nucleotides match TRBD1. V shed 1 base, J shed 12 bases, and the junction held 7 bases outside the gene matches. Germline V gives CDR1 LNHDA, CDR2 SQIVND (reference sequence). This CDR3 has 14 residues. This chain's CDR3 is CASSIGRDRDRQFF. CDR3 in DNA: TGTGCCAGTAGTATAGGTAGGGACAGGGATAGGCAGTTCTTC.

The V call is TRBV4-3, the J call TRBJ1-4; possibly TRBD1 for D (5 bases). Trimming removed 1 base at V and 7 bases at J, with 16 bases between. CDR3 length: 16 residues. Germline V gene data show CDR1 as LGHNA and CDR2 as YSLEER. This chain's CDR3 is CASSQGGRGGVEKLFF. In nucleotides, the CDR3 is TGCGCCAGCAGCCAAGGTGGAAGGGGTGGGGTTGAAAAACTGTTTTTT.

The rearrangement links TRBV10-3 to TRBJ1-3; 8 positions agree with TRBD1. V shed 6 bases, J shed 1 base, and the junction held 11 bases outside the gene matches. Germline V gene sequence: CDR1 ENHRY, CDR2 SYGVKD. This CDR3 is built from 17 residues. CDR3 bases: TGTGCCATCAGCCAAACCCCGCAGGGGGCTTCTGGAAACACCATATATTTT. Its translation is CAISQTPQGASGNTIYF.

This clone has just one count. CDR3 loop: CASSLAGYGTEAFF. In DNA form, the CDR3 reads TGTGCCAGCAGTTTAGCAGGGTATGGCACTGAAGCTTTCTTT. The chain couples TRBV27 to TRBJ1-1; perhaps TRBD1 as D (5 bases). This CDR3 contains 14 residues. Per germline, CDR1 MNHEY and CDR2 SMNVEV (reference sequence). With 2 bases removed from V and 4 bases from J, the gap between germline ends came to 11 bases.

This chain uses TRBV11-3 with TRBJ2-5; 7 bases line up with TRBD1. Germline V gene lookup returns CDR1 SGHNT and CDR2 YENEEA. Unmatched junction bases numbered 9, after V lost 6 bases and J lost 5 bases. The CDR3 sequence is 14 residues long. CDR3 region: CASRRGQERETQYF. The CDR3 DNA sequence: TGTGCCAGCAGACGAGGACAGGAGAGGGAGACCCAGTACTTC.

The genes are TRBV7-2 and TRBJ1-4, with a weak D call TRBD1 (5 bases). This CDR3 spans 15 amino acids. The V gene lost 3 bases and the J gene lost 5 bases, with 13 bases spanning the gap. CDR1 and CDR2 (germline): SGHTA, FQGNSA. Here the CDR3 DNA reads TGTGCCAGCAGCTTTCGGGCAGGGCGGAATGAAAAACTGTTTTTT. It yields the protein CASSFRAGRNEKLFF.

Only one count was recorded for this clone. The gene calls are TRBV9 and TRBJ2-5; D perhaps matches TRBD2 (6 bases). V lost 2 bases and J 4 bases, leaving 9 bases between the germline ends. The CDR3 covers 13 residues. CDR1 is SGDLS and CDR2 is YYNGEE in the germline V gene. Written as DNA, the CDR3 is TGTGCCAGCAGCGTCGGGACTGTAGAGACCCAGTACTTC. It codes for CASSVGTVETQYF.

This clone occurred once. The chain employs TRBV2 and TRBJ2-7; the D gene is possibly TRBD2 (6 bases). The CDR3 is 16 amino acids. From germline, CDR1 is SNHLY and CDR2 FYNNEI. V lost 8 bases and J lost 3, with 23 bases in between. The CDR3 DNA sequence: TGTGCCAGCGAGGTTGAAGGGGCGCGGGGAAACTACGAGCAGTACTTC. Translating it yields CASEVEGARGNYEQYF.

This clone was seen more than once but under ten times. The chain has TRBV12-3 or TRBV12-4 and TRBJ1-6; D call uncertain. Trimming shortened V by 4 bases and J by 7 bases, and 8 bases separated the two germline ends. The CDR3 contains 13 residues. The CDR3 region is CASSYSLNSPLHF. The CDR3, as DNA: TGTGCCAGCAGTTACAGCCTGAATTCACCCCTCCACTTT.

This clone was counted a single time. The J gene is TRBJ1-5, the V gene TRBV11-3; 7 bases line up with TRBD1. CDR1 and CDR2 (germline): SGHNT, YENEEA. V lost 6 bases and J lost 3; bases outside the gene matches: 23. The CDR3 contains 20 residues. The CDR3 region is CASRTRGSEKITPINQPQHF. The CDR3 DNA sequence: TGTGCCAGCAGAACCAGGGGGTCGGAAAAAATAACCCCTATCAATCAGCCCCAGCATTTT.

The chain combines TRBV4-1 with TRBJ2-1; perhaps TRBD2 as D (6 bases). CDR1 is MGHRA and CDR2 is YSYEKL in the germline V gene. V lost 0 bases, J lost 7 bases, and 13 bases lay in between. The CDR3 covers 15 residues. In DNA, the CDR3 is TGCGCCAGCAGCCAAGATGGGGGGAGCGGGAATGAGCAGTTCTTC. The encoded protein is CASSQDGGSGNEQFF.

This clone was recorded only once. The V gene is TRBV20-1, the J gene TRBJ1-1, with D possibly TRBD1 on 5 matching bases. V was cut by 5 bases and J by 1 base, with 5 bases left in between. This CDR3 region has 11 residues. Germline V gene sequence: CDR1 DFQATT, CDR2 SNEGSKA (reference sequence). The CDR3 DNA reads TGCAGTGCTGGGGGGAACACTGAAGCTTTCTTT. Residues: CSAGGNTEAFF.

This chain uses TRBV5-6 with TRBJ2-1; 13 bases match TRBD2. Germline lookup yields CDR1 SGHDT and CDR2 YYEEEE. After removal of 2 bases from V and 6 bases from J, the junction contained 2 bases not matched to a gene. The CDR3 extends over 15 amino acids. CDR3 nucleotide sequence: TGTGCCAGCAGCTTCGGACTAGCGGGAGCCAATGAGCAGTTCTTC. It is translated as CASSFGLAGANEQFF.

The V gene is TRBV27, the J gene TRBJ2-1; D is possibly TRBD2 (6 bases). The length of the CDR3 is 14 residues. Germline V CDR1 and CDR2: MNHEY, SMNVEV (reference sequence). V was trimmed by 3 bases and J by 7 bases, leaving 13 bases between them. The CDR3 region is CASSLEGQLNEQFF. Here the CDR3 DNA reads TGTGCCAGCAGTTTGGAGGGCCAGTTAAATGAGCAGTTCTTC.

The chain joins TRBV12-3 or TRBV12-4 to TRBJ1-2; maybe TRBD1 (6 bases). This CDR3 comprises 13 residues. V gave up 6 bases and J gave up 8 bases, with 16 bases separating them. CDR3 nucleotides: TGTGCCAGCAGCTTTCGCATTACAGGGGGCTACACCTTC. This translates into CASSFRITGGYTF.

The rearrangement links TRBV9 to TRBJ2-1, with 8 bases fitting TRBD1. The V gene end was trimmed by 0 bases and the J gene end by 6 bases; junction bases not matched to a gene: 5. CDR1 SGDLS and CDR2 YYNGEE come from the germline V gene. This CDR3 comprises 15 residues. In DNA, the CDR3 is TGTGCCAGCAGCGTAGATGGGACAGGTAGCAATGAGCAGTTCTTC. Its protein is CASSVDGTGSNEQFF.

This sequence joins TRBV5-1 and TRBJ2-2; TRBD2 might be the D (6 bases). The CDR3 sequence is 15 residues long. V lost 6 bases and J 2 bases, leaving 14 bases between the germline ends. Germline CDR1 reads SGHRS; CDR2 reads YFSETQ. CDR3 region: CASTQRGINTGELFF. Written as DNA, the CDR3 is TGCGCCAGCACCCAGCGCGGGATTAACACCGGGGAGCTGTTTTTT.

This rearrangement joins TRBV20-1 to TRBJ2-5; D perhaps matches TRBD2 (6 bases). The CDR3 is made up of 11 amino acids. Germline assignment: CDR1 DFQATT and CDR2 SNEGSKA (reference sequence). The V end was cut by 5 bases, the J end by 7 bases, with 11 bases between. Here the CDR3 DNA reads TGCAGTGCTCCCCTCGGGGGGACCCAGTACTTC. Protein: CSAPLGGTQYF.

This chain connects TRBV18 to TRBJ1-3; maybe TRBD1 (6 bases). CDR3 size: 14 residues. Germline V CDR1 and CDR2: KGHSH, LQKENI. The V end was cut by 3 bases, the J end by 2 bases, with 8 bases between. CDR3 DNA sequence: TGTGCCAGCTCACCTCCAGGGGCTGGAAACACCATATATTTT. Translating it yields CASSPPGAGNTIYF.